The 8 T cell receptor beta chains below all came from one sample that was sequenced in a study of cytomegalovirus exposure and HLA in healthy donors. PCR used 60 Vbeta primers and 13 Jbeta primers. Clones were read by immunoSEQ multiplex PCR, and TCRdb kept only the in-frame ones, dropping some. In the table there are under 200,000 clones, approximately 82% of which are singletons. The material sequenced was PBMCs. The receptors shown here come from a male donor in good health and CMV-seronegative.

The chain couples TRBV15 to TRBJ1-2; 9 positions agree with TRBD1. The CDR3 extends over 15 amino acids. Germline CDR1 and CDR2: LNHNV and YYDKDF (reference sequence). V shed 5 bases, J shed 8 bases, and the junction held 12 bases outside the gene matches. The CDR3 reads CATSAEDRGWGGYTF. Here the CDR3 DNA reads TGTGCCACCAGCGCGGAGGACAGGGGATGGGGAGGCTACACCTTC.

The chain uses TRBV5-5 and TRBJ1-4; the match to TRBD1 covers 7 bases. The germline gives CDR1 SGHKS, CDR2 YYEKEE (reference sequence). The CDR3 runs 15 residues. Germline trimming cut 0 bases from V and 7 bases from J; bases unmatched to any gene: 6. The CDR3 loop is CASSLVQGDVEKLFF. The CDR3 DNA sequence: TGTGCCAGCAGCTTGGTCCAGGGGGATGTTGAAAAACTGTTTTTT.

This clone was seen at least ten times. The chain has TRBV6-6 and TRBJ1-5; possibly TRBD1 for D (5 bases). Germline V CDR1 and CDR2: MNHNY, SVGAGI (reference sequence). V was trimmed by 5 bases and J by 4 bases, leaving 12 bases between them. The CDR3 runs 14 residues. The CDR3 sequence: CASSAPGTNQPQHF. In DNA, the CDR3 is TGTGCCAGCAGTGCACCAGGGACTAATCAGCCCCAGCATTTT.

In the case of this clone: This CDR3 is also generated by other DNA sequences in the sample. V is TRBV2 and J is TRBJ1-1, with 7 bases lining up with TRBD1. Germline-derived CDR1 and CDR2 are SNHLY and FYNNEI. Trimming cost V 2 bases and J 5 bases; bases outside gene matches: 5. The CDR3 is 14 residues long. The CDR3 DNA sequence: TGTGCCAGCAGTGAAACGGCAGGGGGAACTGAAGCTTTCTTT. Translation: CASSETAGGTEAFF.

The V call is TRBV28, the J call TRBJ2-7; the match to TRBD1 covers 10 bases. V trimming: 5 bases; J trimming: 5 bases; junction bases outside the gene matches: 12. The CDR3 is made up of 16 amino acids. Germline V gene lookup returns CDR1 MDHEN and CDR2 SYDVKM. In nucleotides, the CDR3 is TGTGCCAGCAGTCCCTCCCCGGGACAGGGGATACACGAGCAGTACTTC. Translation: CASSPSPGQGIHEQYF.

This clone was observed a single time. The chain couples TRBV18 to TRBJ1-1, with D possibly being TRBD1 (5 bases). The CDR3 runs 15 residues. V lost 4 bases and J lost 5, with 17 bases in between. The germline gives CDR1 KGHSH, CDR2 LQKENI. In DNA form, the CDR3 reads TGTGCCAGCTCACAGGGGTCTAGGGTAGGTACTGAAGCTTTCTTT. This gives the protein CASSQGSRVGTEAFF.

V is TRBV2 and J is TRBJ1-5, with a possible D match to TRBD1 (5 bases). Trimming took 4 bases from V and 2 from J, leaving 15 bases between them. CDR3 size: 16 residues. The germline V gene encodes CDR1 SNHLY and CDR2 FYNNEI. The CDR3 sequence: CASSALPGGGNQPQHF. Here the CDR3 DNA reads TGTGCCAGCAGTGCTCTCCCCGGGGGGGGCAATCAGCCCCAGCATTTT.

The rearrangement uses TRBV5-4 and TRBJ1-1; D perhaps matches TRBD1 (6 bases). This CDR3 has 16 amino acids. Trimming took off 4 bases at V and 0 bases at J, with 16 bases between the two ends. CDR1 and CDR2 (germline): SGHNT, YYREEE (reference sequence). CDR3 in DNA: TGTGCCAGCAGCATACGGACAGCCCGACTGAACACTGAAGCTTTCTTT. It yields the protein CASSIRTARLNTEAFF. Full variable domain (missing parts from reference TRBV5-4 and TRBJ1-1): ETGVTQSPTHLIKTRGQQVTLRCSSQSGHNTVSWYQQALGQGPQFIFQYYREEENGRGNFPPRFSGLQFPNYSSELNVNALELDDSALYLCASSIRTARLNTEAFFGQGTRLTVV.